What follows are 8 T cell receptor beta chains derived from one specimen sequenced in a study of regulatory T cells in long-lasting Graves disease (dated by TCRdb to the early 2020s). The library was generated by multiplex PCR. The run used an Illumina HiSeq 4000. To build TCR beta libraries, CDR3 regions were amplified by Arm-PCR using iRepertoire HTBI primers. TCRdb trimmed the raw reads at Q25, called clones with MiXCR and kept productive beta chains. Entries that share a CDR3 protein sequence are merged under the most common genes and DNA. The sample yields fewer than 400,000 distinct CDR3 sequences; roughly a fifth were counted once. Clones ranked in the top ten supply roughly 27% of the sample. The label giving this sample's time point can be read as: persistent/refractory GD, antithyroid drugs over 5 years with positive TRAb. For both TCR sequencing and RNA sequencing, RNA was extracted from PBMCs in TRIzol.

The sequences come from peripheral blood mononuclear cells (PBMCs), collected when the disease was refractory, from a patient treated with antithyroid drugs. The receptors shown here come from a female donor with Graves disease.

This sequence joins TRBV6-9 and TRBJ2-7; TRBD1 matches 7 bases. Germline CDR1 MNHGY, CDR2 SVAAGI. V lost 3 bases and J lost 7; bases outside the gene matches: 9. The CDR3 is made up of 14 amino acids. The CDR3 sequence is CASSYERGQDEQYF. The DNA for the CDR3 is TGTGCCAGCAGTTACGAGAGGGGGCAGGATGAGCAGTACTTC.

The chain employs TRBV12-3 or TRBV12-4 and TRBJ1-5; 7 nucleotides match TRBD1. The CDR3 sequence is 12 residues long. Trimming cost V 5 bases and J 11 bases; bases outside gene matches: 6. The DNA for the CDR3 is TGTGCCAGCAGTCCGACAGGGTTGACCCAGCATTTT. It encodes CASSPTGLTQHF.

This clonotype was counted a few times. V and J are TRBV6-5 and TRBJ1-1, with 8 bases matching TRBD1. The CDR3 consists of 18 residues. V shed 2 bases, J shed 1 base, and the junction held 12 bases outside the gene matches. Per the germline V gene, CDR1 is MNHEY and CDR2 is SVGAGI. CDR3 sequence reads: CASSYRTLSGGRNTEAFF. The CDR3 DNA follows: TGTGCCAGCAGTTACCGTACCCTATCAGGGGGCAGGAACACTGAAGCTTTCTTT.

Ten or more counts support this clonotype. V gene TRBV7-2 combines with J gene TRBJ1-2; D not resolved. Between the trimmed V and J ends, which lost 0 bases and 3 bases, there was a span of 8 bases. Germline CDR1 is SGHTA and CDR2 is FQGNSA. The CDR3 length is 14 residues. CDR3 coding DNA: TGTGCCAGCAGCTTAGCCCAGGTGGACTATGGCTACACCTTC. This translates into CASSLAQVDYGYTF.

At least ten counts were recorded for this clonotype. V usage is TRBV7-2 and J usage is TRBJ2-5; 7 bases align to TRBD1. Germline trimming cut 5 bases from V and 4 bases from J; bases unmatched to any gene: 10. Germline V gene data show CDR1 as SGHTA and CDR2 as FQGNSA. CDR3 length: 15 amino acids. The CDR3 bases are TGTGCCAGCAGCCCGACAGGGATAAAGGGAGAGACCCAGTACTTC. This gives the protein CASSPTGIKGETQYF.

This clonotype was seen at least ten times. The chain is built from TRBV12-3 or TRBV12-4 and TRBJ1-5, with 9 nucleotides matching TRBD1. V lost 6 bases to trimming and J lost 6 bases; unmatched junction nucleotides: 12. The CDR3 runs 16 residues. The CDR3 coding sequence is TGTGCCAGCAGCCGCCGGACAGGGGAGAGGATTCAGCCCCAGCATTTT. Its protein is CASSRRTGERIQPQHF.

This clonotype was observed a handful of times. The V call is TRBV4-1, the J call TRBJ1-4, with no clear D. In germline, CDR1 is MGHRA, CDR2 YSYEKL. The CDR3 has 13 amino acids. The V end lost 4 bases, the J end lost 3 bases, and 6 bases lay between the germline ends. The CDR3 spells CASSLTANEKLFF. The DNA of the CDR3 is TGCGCCAGCAGCCTCACGGCTAATGAAAAACTGTTTTTT.

This clonotype was picked up a small number of times. This sequence joins TRBV6-2 or TRBV6-3 and TRBJ2-4, with a possible D match to TRBD1 (6 bases). Per germline, CDR1 MNHEY and CDR2 SVGEGT. The CDR3 length is 16 residues. With 5 bases removed from V and 1 base from J, the gap between germline ends came to 15 bases. CDR3 protein: CASSVPRGRAKNIQYF. Written as DNA, the CDR3 is TGTGCCAGCAGTGTTCCCAGGGGAAGGGCCAAAAACATTCAGTACTTC.